The 15 T cell receptor beta chains given below trace back to one sample, sequenced in a study of blood T cell repertoires in COVID-19. Produced via immunoSEQ multiplex PCR; TCRdb's table is partial and in-frame only. The table has hundreds of thousands of clones, approximately 88% seen once. Input material: PBMCs or T cells enriched from blood (not recorded which). Receptor source: a woman younger than 30 who had recovered from COVID-19.

The chain employs TRBV21-1 and TRBJ2-3; TRBD2, the D gene given by the table, was not confirmed from the DNA. TRBV21-1 is given as a pseudogene. The CDR3 is made up of 19 amino acids. The CDR3 reads CASTQRTLSGGLYTDTQYF. The CDR3 DNA reads as TGTGCCAGCACCCAGCGGACCCTCAGCGGGGGGCTTTACACAGATACGCAGTATTTT.

This clone is a singleton in its sample. The CDR3 protein is CASSLGDSSYEQYF. In DNA form, the CDR3 reads TGTGCCAGCAGCTTGGGGGACAGCTCCTACGAGCAGTACTTC. This chain joins TRBV5-8 and TRBJ2-7, with TRBD1 identical over 7 bases. Trimming at V came to 0 bases and at J to 0 bases, leaving 0 bases not matched to a gene. Germline V CDR1 and CDR2: SGHTS, YDEGEE. The CDR3 has 14 amino acids.

V usage is TRBV30 and J usage is TRBJ2-5, with 11 positions matching TRBD2. CDR1 and CDR2 (germline): GTSNPN, SVGIG (reference sequence). After removal of 6 bases from V and 3 bases from J, the junction contained 9 bases not matched to a gene. CDR3 size: 15 residues. DNA for the CDR3: TGTGCCTGCCTTGGGTTGACTAGCGGGGAAGAGACCCAGTACTTC. It yields the protein CACLGLTSGEETQYF.

The chain has TRBV28 and TRBJ1-2, with D perhaps TRBD1 (5 bases). The CDR3 runs to 13 residues. The germline CDR1 and CDR2 sequences are MDHEN and SYDVKM. With 5 bases removed from V and 2 bases from J, the gap between germline ends came to 9 bases. The CDR3 sequence is CASSGRANYGYTF. In nucleotides, the CDR3 is TGTGCCAGCAGTGGCAGGGCGAACTATGGCTACACCTTC.

The chain links TRBV9 to TRBJ2-1; 10 nucleotides match TRBD1. V lost 3 bases to trimming and J lost 5 bases; unmatched junction nucleotides: 11. The germline CDR1 and CDR2 sequences are SGDLS and YYNGEE. The CDR3 has 17 residues. The CDR3 reads CASSAHAGTGENNEQFF. CDR3 nucleotides: TGTGCCAGCAGCGCTCACGCCGGGACAGGGGAAAACAATGAGCAGTTCTTC.

The chain employs TRBV2 and TRBJ1-2, with D possibly matching TRBD1 (6 bases). The CDR3 contains 12 residues. V lost 8 bases to trimming and J lost 8 bases, with 15 bases between them. From germline, CDR1 is SNHLY and CDR2 FYNNEI. The CDR3 DNA follows: TGTGCCAGCGGCCAGGGGCCGGGAGGCTACACCTTC. This sequence encodes CASGQGPGGYTF.

The gene calls are TRBV7-2 and TRBJ2-3; no reliable D call. Trimming stripped 3 bases from V and 5 bases from J, with 6 bases between. The CDR3 has 12 amino acids. Per germline, CDR1 SGHTA and CDR2 FQGNSA. CDR3 sequence: CASSFLVDTQYF. DNA of the CDR3: TGTGCCAGCAGCTTCCTCGTAGATACGCAGTATTTT.

This chain connects TRBV28 to TRBJ2-1, with TRBD2 matching over 8 bases. Germline CDR1 and CDR2: MDHEN and SYDVKM. The V segment lost 3 bases and the J segment 6 bases; nucleotides outside the gene matches: 7. CDR3 length: 15 residues. CDR3: CASSLAPSGFNEQFF. The DNA for the CDR3 is TGTGCCAGCAGTTTGGCCCCTAGCGGGTTCAATGAGCAGTTCTTC.

CDR3: CASSPTGRLETQYF. The DNA for the CDR3 is TGTGCCAGCAGCCCGACAGGGAGGCTAGAGACCCAGTACTTC. The V and J genes are TRBV5-8 and TRBJ2-5; TRBD1 might be the D (7 bases). The V end lost 4 bases, the J end lost 4 bases, and 14 bases lay between the germline ends. CDR3 length: 14 residues. Germline CDR1 and CDR2: SGHTS and YDEGEE.

The genes are TRBV27 and TRBJ2-7; 7 bases are a match to TRBD2. CDR1 MNHEY and CDR2 SMNVEV come from the germline V gene (reference sequence). The CDR3 spans 13 residues. J was trimmed by 4 bases and V by 4 bases; bases with no gene match: 4. DNA of the CDR3: TGTGCCAGCAGTTGGGGGGGGACGTACGAGCAGTACTTC. As protein: CASSWGGTYEQYF.

The chain combines TRBV5-8 with TRBJ1-1; TRBD1 is a possible D gene (5 bases). The V and J ends lost 1 base and 5 bases respectively, with 15 bases between them. CDR1 and CDR2 from the germline V gene are SGHTS and YDEGEE. This CDR3 has 15 amino acids. The CDR3 sequence is CASSLMRGAGTEAFF. For the CDR3, the DNA is TGTGCCAGCAGCTTGATGCGTGGTGCAGGGACTGAAGCTTTCTTT.

This chain links TRBV7-2 with TRBJ1-2; D not certain. The germline V gene has CDR1 SGHTA and CDR2 FQGNSA. V shed 4 bases and J shed 5 bases, with 14 bases lying between them. CDR3 length: 14 amino acids. The CDR3 region is CASSSTGFFYGYTF. CDR3 DNA sequence: TGTGCCAGCAGCTCGACGGGATTCTTTTATGGCTACACCTTC.

The rearrangement links TRBV7-6 to TRBJ1-5; 7 nucleotides match TRBD1. The CDR3 has 16 amino acids. Germline CDR1 is SGHVS and CDR2 is FNYEAQ. Germline trimming cut 3 bases from V and 5 bases from J; bases unmatched to any gene: 10. Here the CDR3 reads CASSFYPRGKDQPQHF. The CDR3 bases are TGTGCCAGCAGCTTCTACCCCAGGGGGAAGGATCAGCCCCAGCATTTT.

This clone was counted ten times or more. The gene calls are TRBV2 and TRBJ1-6, with D possibly TRBD1 on 6 matching bases. There are 14 residues in the CDR3. Trimming took 11 bases from V and 5 from J, leaving 16 bases between them. The germline CDR1 and CDR2 sequences are SNHLY and FYNNEI. For the CDR3, the DNA is TGTGCCGTCCGGGACACCCGAAATAATTCACCCCTCCACTTT. Protein sequence: CAVRDTRNNSPLHF.

The chain joins TRBV6-1 to TRBJ1-5; D is possibly TRBD1 (5 bases). Germline V gene sequence: CDR1 MNHNS, CDR2 SASEGT. Between the trimmed V and J ends, which lost 0 bases and 7 bases, there was a span of 16 bases. The CDR3 has 16 amino acids. The CDR3 DNA is TGTGCCAGCAGTGAAGCTCCAGGGAGGATTGGGCAGCCCCAGCATTTT. Residues: CASSEAPGRIGQPQHF.